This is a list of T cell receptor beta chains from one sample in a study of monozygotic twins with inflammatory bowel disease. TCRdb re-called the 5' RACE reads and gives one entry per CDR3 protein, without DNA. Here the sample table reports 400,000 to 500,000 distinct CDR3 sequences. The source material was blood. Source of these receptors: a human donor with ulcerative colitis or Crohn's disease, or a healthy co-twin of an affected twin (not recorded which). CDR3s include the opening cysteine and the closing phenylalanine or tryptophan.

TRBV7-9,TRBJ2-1,CASSWTGGGGDEQFF
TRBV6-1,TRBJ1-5,CASSPITGSTSGQPQHF
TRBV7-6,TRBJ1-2,CASSPGQGNYGYTF
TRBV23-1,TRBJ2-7,CASSQSKGMRDYEQYF
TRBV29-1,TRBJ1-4,CSAWTGEKLFF
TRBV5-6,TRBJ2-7,CASSVGSGVPSYEQYF
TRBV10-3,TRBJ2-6,CAISGGSGANVLTF
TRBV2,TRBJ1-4,CASSRWGADEKLFF
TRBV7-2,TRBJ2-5,CASSFELPGQGQETQYF
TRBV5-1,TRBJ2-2,CASNRDTRTGELFF
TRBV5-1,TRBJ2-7,CASSLVDEQYF
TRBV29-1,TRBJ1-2,CSVALGPIIYGYTF
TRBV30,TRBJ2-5,CAWSAGGRTQETQYF
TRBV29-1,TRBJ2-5,CSGGTEETQYF
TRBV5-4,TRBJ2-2,CASSLGAWGTGELFF
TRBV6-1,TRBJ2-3,CARGQGVMTSTDTQYF
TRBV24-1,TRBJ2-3,CATSDPVLAASTDTQYF
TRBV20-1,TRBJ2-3,CSARPLGRGALTITDTQYF
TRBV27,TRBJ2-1,CASSSGLAGRRFF
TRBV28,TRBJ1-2,CASSLFSLSTDYGYTF
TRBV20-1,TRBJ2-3,CSASDLGLAGADTQYF
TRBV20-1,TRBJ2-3,CSARDNPAGVSDTQYF
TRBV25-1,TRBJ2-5,CASSEGRAKETQYF
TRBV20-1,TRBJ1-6,CSARTGEALGYNSPLHF
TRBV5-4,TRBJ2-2,CASSAYRGQMTGELFF
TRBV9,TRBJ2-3,CASSVDGSGRADTQYF
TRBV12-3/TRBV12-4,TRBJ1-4,CASSSAEALDNEKLFF
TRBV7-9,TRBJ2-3,CASSFPTSEPFTDTQYF
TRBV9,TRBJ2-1,CASSAGTTNNEQFF
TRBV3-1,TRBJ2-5,CASSPRKRPQETQYF
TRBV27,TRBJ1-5,CASSFEGSNQPQHF
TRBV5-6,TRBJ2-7,CASSLKAGLDEQYF
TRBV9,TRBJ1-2,CASSGLKGRQGLYGYTF
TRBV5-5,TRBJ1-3,CASSLLKGDTIYF
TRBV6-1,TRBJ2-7,CASSPAGTTGEQYF
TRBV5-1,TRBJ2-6,CASSLRFMASDSGANVLTF
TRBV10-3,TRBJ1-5,CAISESGGADGNQPQHF
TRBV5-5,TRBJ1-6,CASSSARVQSPLHF
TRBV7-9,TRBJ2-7,CASSPKRSYYEQYF